This entry describes one TCR beta chain. The antigen it recognizes is unknown. Base-call qualities are not available, and no considerably larger clone is one nucleotide away. This entry is derived from a study of T cell changes during pregnancy in multiple sclerosis (dated by TCRdb to between 2018 and 2020). About the full investigation: The study examined how the T cell repertoire changed over the course of pregnancy in women with multiple sclerosis.

Library creation used the immunoSEQ multiplex PCR assay. TCRdb carries this immuneACCESS record with in-frame sequences only. Its versions omit some clonotypes, under half of them owing to an unresolved V gene in the studies checked, with the rest unexplained. The sample table records tens of thousands of clones; approximately 92% of these occur just once. Less than 3.5% of the sample comes from the top ten. The sequencing used peripheral blood, collected in the third trimester of pregnancy. The source is a female donor in good health, enrolled as a control in a pregnancy study.

The CDR3: CASGALAGGLGDEQYF. The sequenced DNA: TGTGCCAGCGGAGCTCTAGCGGGAGGGCTCGGCGACGAGCAGTACTTC. The rearranged chain carries TRBV18 and TRBJ2-7; 12 bases in between match TRBD2. Trimming removed 8 bases from V and 5 bases from J; the gene matches leave 13 bases unexplained. Inclusive of the bounding cysteine and phenylalanine, the CDR3 is 16 residues long. The CDR3 DNA has 48 bases and is translated from base 1. Taken from the germline V gene, the CDR1 and CDR2 loops are KGHSH and LQKENI.